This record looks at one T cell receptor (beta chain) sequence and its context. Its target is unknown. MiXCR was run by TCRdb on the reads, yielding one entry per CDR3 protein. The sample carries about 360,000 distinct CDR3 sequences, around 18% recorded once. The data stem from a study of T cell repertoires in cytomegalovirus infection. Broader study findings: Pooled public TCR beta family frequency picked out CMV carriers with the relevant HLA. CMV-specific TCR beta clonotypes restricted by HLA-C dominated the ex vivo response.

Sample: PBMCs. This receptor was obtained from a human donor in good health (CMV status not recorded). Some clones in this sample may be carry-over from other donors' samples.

CDR3 in amino acids: CASSYSNNEQFF. The CDR3 nucleotides read TGTGCCAGCAGTTACAGCAACAATGAGCAGTTCTTC. This chain connects TRBV6-5 to TRBJ2-1; D remains unclear. Germline CDR1 and CDR2: MNHEY and SVGAGI. This CDR3 is built from 12 residues. V lost 2 bases and J lost 5, with 4 bases in between.